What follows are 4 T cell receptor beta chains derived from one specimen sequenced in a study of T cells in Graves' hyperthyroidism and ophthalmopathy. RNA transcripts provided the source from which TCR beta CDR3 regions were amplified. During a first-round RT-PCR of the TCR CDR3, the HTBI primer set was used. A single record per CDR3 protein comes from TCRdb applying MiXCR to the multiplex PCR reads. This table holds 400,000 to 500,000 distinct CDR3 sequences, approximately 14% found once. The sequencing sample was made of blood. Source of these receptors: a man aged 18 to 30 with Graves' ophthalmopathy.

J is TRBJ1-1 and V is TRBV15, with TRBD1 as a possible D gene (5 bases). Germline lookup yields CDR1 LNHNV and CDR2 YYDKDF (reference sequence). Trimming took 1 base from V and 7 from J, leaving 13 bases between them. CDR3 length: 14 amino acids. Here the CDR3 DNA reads TGTGCCACCAGCAGAGCGGGGACCCATGTTGAAGCTTTCTTT. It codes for CATSRAGTHVEAFF.

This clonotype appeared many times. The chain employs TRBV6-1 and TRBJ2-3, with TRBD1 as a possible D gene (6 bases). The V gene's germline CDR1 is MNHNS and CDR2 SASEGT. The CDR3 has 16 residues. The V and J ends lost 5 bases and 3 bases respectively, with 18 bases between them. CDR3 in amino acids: CASSSGVAWGTDTQYF. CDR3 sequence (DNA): TGTGCCAGCAGTTCAGGGGTAGCTTGGGGGACAGATACGCAGTATTTT.

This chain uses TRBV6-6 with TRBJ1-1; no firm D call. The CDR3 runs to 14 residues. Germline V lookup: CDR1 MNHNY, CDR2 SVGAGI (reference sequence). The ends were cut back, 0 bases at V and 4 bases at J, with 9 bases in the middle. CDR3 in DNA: TGTGCCAGCAGTTACTCGGCCCGAAGCACTGAAGCTTTCTTT. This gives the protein CASSYSARSTEAFF.

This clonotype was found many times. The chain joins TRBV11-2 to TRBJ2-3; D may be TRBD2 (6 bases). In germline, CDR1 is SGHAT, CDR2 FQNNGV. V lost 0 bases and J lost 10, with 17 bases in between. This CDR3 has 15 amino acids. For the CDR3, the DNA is TGTGCCAGCAGCTTAGAGTCGGCAGGACTAAGGCCGCAGTATTTT. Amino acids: CASSLESAGLRPQYF.